A selection of T cell receptor beta chains follows, all from one sample in a study of cytomegalovirus exposure and HLA in healthy donors. Clones were read by immunoSEQ multiplex PCR, and TCRdb kept only the in-frame ones, dropping some. The sample lists about 110,000 clones; about 80% were seen once. The specimen sequenced was PBMCs. The receptors originated from a female donor in good health and CMV-seropositive. Both conserved end residues are part of each CDR3. Fields, in order: J gene, V gene, clone size, CDR3 protein. Not all rows give a size; the values are once, few, many and, for expanded clones, a class.

>TRBJ2-5|TRBV13|-
CASSSGTSGGDQETQYF
>TRBJ1-2|TRBV7-8|-
CASSLQRYGYTF
>TRBJ2-7|TRBV14|once
CASSPWTSGSSGGEQYF
>TRBJ1-2|TRBV21-1|-
CASSTQGRAPTTANYGYTF
>TRBJ2-7|TRBV7-6|-
CASSFTSGGSDEQYF
>TRBJ1-2|TRBV4-3|-
CASSQDYTVNYGYTF
>TRBJ2-2|TRBV19|-
CASNLLAGSTGELFF
>TRBJ2-5|TRBV2|-
CASSEGRWEWAQYF
>TRBJ2-1|TRBV25-1|-
CASSEGLAAGISYNEQFF
>TRBJ1-2|TRBV28|-
CASNRAQGYTF
>TRBJ2-7|TRBV4-1|-
CASSHGLAGREQYF
>TRBJ1-1|TRBV2|-
CASSELKGPWTEAFF
>TRBJ1-2|TRBV30|once
CAWSVGQGARVSGYTF
>TRBJ1-2|TRBV29-1|-
CSLTGQGGSYGYTF
>TRBJ2-6|TRBV7-9|-
CASSKGHSSGANVLTF